This T cell receptor beta chain was recovered during a study of T cell changes during pregnancy in multiple sclerosis. Germline V gene lookup returns CDR1 SGHRS and CDR2 YFSETQ. Trimming shortened V by 2 bases and J by 4 bases, and 6 bases separated the two germline ends. The CDR3 spans 13 residues. Generated by immunoSEQ multiplex PCR, the TCRdb table keeps only in-frame clones and is missing some. The sample has tens of thousands of clones, around nine tenths seen once. This rearrangement joins TRBV5-1 to TRBJ2-2, with TRBD1 as a possible D gene (6 bases). The clonotype originates from a female donor in good health, enrolled as a control in a pregnancy study. The starting material was CD4+ T cells from peripheral blood mononuclear cells, obtained in the first trimester of pregnancy. The CDR3 sequence: CASSLQGTGELFF. In DNA, the CDR3 is TGCGCCAGCAGCTTACAGGGCACCGGGGAGCTGTTTTTT.